The 25 T cell receptor beta chains below were found in one sample sequenced in a study of blood T cell repertoires in COVID-19. The protocol was immunoSEQ multiplex PCR, while the TCRdb copy is restricted to in-frame clones and leaves out a portion. The table has about 150,000 clones, roughly 88% seen once. Material: peripheral blood. The source of these receptors is a woman between 50 and 59 years old in a cohort sampled during active or convalescent COVID-19.

This clone was seen only once. The chain couples TRBV15 to TRBJ1-5; no clear D. Germline V gene sequence: CDR1 LNHNV, CDR2 YYDKDF (reference sequence). V lost 0 bases and J 4 bases, leaving 13 bases between the germline ends. This CDR3 has 16 amino acids. CDR3 residues: CATSRDYQELNQPQHF. The CDR3 DNA follows: TGTGCCACCAGCAGAGACTACCAGGAACTGAATCAGCCCCAGCATTTT.

V usage is TRBV4-3 and J usage is TRBJ1-2; D gene ambiguous. Per the germline V gene, CDR1 is LGHNA and CDR2 is YSLEER. This CDR3 contains 18 residues. V dropped 0 bases and J dropped 1 base, with 18 bases sitting between them. This CDR3 reads CASSQDLTQTRGNYGYTF. Here the CDR3 DNA reads TGCGCCAGCAGCCAAGATTTAACCCAAACGCGGGGTAACTATGGCTACACCTTC.

The J gene is TRBJ2-1, the V gene TRBV7-2; D uncertain. Germline loops: CDR1 SGHTA, CDR2 FQGNSA. This CDR3 has 12 amino acids. Trimming left V 2 bases short and J 7 bases short, with 6 bases between. CDR3 sequence (DNA): TGTGCCAGCAGCTTATCGAGGAATGAGCAGTTCTTC. Its protein is CASSLSRNEQFF.

This clone was seen only once. The chain joins TRBV11-1 to TRBJ2-7, with TRBD1 identical over 8 bases. CDR3 size: 14 residues. V trimming: 6 bases; J trimming: 4 bases; junction bases outside the gene matches: 8. In germline, CDR1 is SGHAT, CDR2 FQDESV (reference sequence). CDR3 DNA sequence: TGTGCCAGCAGACCCAGGGGGCGCCTGTACGAGCAGTACTTC. It codes for CASRPRGRLYEQYF.

The chain has TRBV5-1 and TRBJ2-7; 7 nucleotides agree with TRBD1. CDR3 length: 15 amino acids. Per germline, CDR1 SGHRS and CDR2 YFSETQ. After removal of 0 bases from V and 5 bases from J, the junction contained 8 bases not matched to a gene. The CDR3 coding sequence is TGCGCCAGCAGCTTGGCCGGGACAGTCGTGGACGAGCAGTACTTC. Translated, it gives CASSLAGTVVDEQYF.

The chain links TRBV6-5 to TRBJ1-6; 8 nucleotides align to TRBD1. The J segment lost 7 bases and the V segment lost 10 bases, leaving 6 bases of the junction unmatched. From germline, CDR1 is MNHEY and CDR2 SVGAGI. The CDR3 length is 13 residues. CDR3 amino acids: CATTRGRNSPLHF. The CDR3 nucleotides are TGTGCCACAACCAGGGGGCGAAATTCACCCCTCCACTTT.

This sequence joins TRBV6-6 and TRBJ2-3; no clear D gene. CDR1 MNHNY and CDR2 SVGAGI come from the germline V gene (reference sequence). The CDR3 totals 12 residues. The germline V and J ends were trimmed by 4 bases and 5 bases, with 7 bases remaining between them. CDR3 sequence reads: CASSSSEDTQYF. The CDR3 nucleotides read TGTGCCAGCAGTTCGAGTGAAGATACGCAGTATTTT.

The rearrangement joins TRBV10-3 to TRBJ2-1; 13 nucleotides match TRBD2. V shed 0 bases and J 9 bases; nucleotides not matched to a gene: 8. CDR3 length: 17 amino acids. Germline V CDR1 and CDR2: ENHRY, SYGVKD. The CDR3 protein is CAISESPTSGGAVEQFF. DNA of the CDR3: TGTGCCATCAGTGAGTCACCCACTAGCGGGGGGGCGGTTGAGCAGTTCTTC.

The gene calls are TRBV20-1 and TRBJ1-6; D is possibly TRBD1 (5 bases). The ends were cut back, 3 bases at V and 3 bases at J, with 15 bases in the middle. Germline V CDR1 and CDR2: DFQATT, SNEGSKA (reference sequence). The CDR3 extends over 16 amino acids. The CDR3 nucleotides read TGCAGTGCTAGTAATGCTGAGGACAACTATAATTCACCCCTCCACTTT. Protein: CSASNAEDNYNSPLHF.

V gene TRBV2 combines with J gene TRBJ2-1; 7 bases are a match to TRBD1. The V segment lost 6 bases and the J segment 8 bases; nucleotides outside the gene matches: 10. Germline-derived CDR1 and CDR2 are SNHLY and FYNNEI. The CDR3 is made up of 14 amino acids. In nucleotides, the CDR3 is TGTGCCAGCAGGGACAGGACCCATGTCGATGAGCAGTTCTTC. Its protein product is CASRDRTHVDEQFF.

This chain links TRBV5-1 with TRBJ2-2, with 10 bases identical to TRBD1. V shed 4 bases, J shed 7 bases, and the junction held 7 bases outside the gene matches. Germline CDR1 SGHRS, CDR2 YFSETQ. The CDR3 runs to 15 residues. CDR3 bases: TGCGCCAGCAGCGCCGACAGGGGGCTCGACGGGGAGCTGTTTTTT. This sequence encodes CASSADRGLDGELFF.

V gene TRBV3-1 (or the pseudogene TRBV3-2) combines with J gene TRBJ1-1, with 7 bases identical to TRBD1. From germline, CDR1 is LGHDT and CDR2 YNNKEL (reference sequence). Trimming removed 2 bases from V and 7 bases from J; junction bases left unmatched: 7. CDR3 length: 14 amino acids. CDR3 residues: CASSQPGTDVEAFF. CDR3 in DNA: TGTGCCAGCAGCCAACCCGGGACAGACGTTGAAGCTTTCTTT.

This clone was observed once. The chain employs TRBV7-9 and TRBJ2-5; 13 bases align to TRBD2. CDR1 and CDR2 (germline): SEHNR, FQNEAQ (reference sequence). The CDR3 is 14 residues long. Trimming cost V 6 bases and J 5 bases; bases outside gene matches: 3. The CDR3: CASRMTSGGETQYF. The CDR3, as DNA: TGTGCCAGCAGGATGACTAGCGGGGGGGAGACCCAGTACTTC.

The rearrangement links TRBV2 to TRBJ2-2; 8 positions agree with TRBD2. Germline V gene sequence: CDR1 SNHLY, CDR2 FYNNEI. V was clipped by 6 bases and J by 7 bases; unmatched bases: 7. CDR3 length equals 14 residues. CDR3 sequence (DNA): TGTGCCAGCAGCCCGGGACTAGTCCTCGGGGAGCTGTTTTTT. This translates into CASSPGLVLGELFF.

The chain carries TRBV4-3 and TRBJ2-1; 9 positions agree with TRBD2. The trim removed 0 bases at V and 8 bases at J, leaving 11 bases unmatched. Germline V gene data show CDR1 as LGHNA and CDR2 as YSLEER. CDR3 size: 17 residues. In DNA form, the CDR3 reads TGCGCCAGCAGCCAAGATCGGGGGCGGGGGGGCTCAGATGAGCAGTTCTTC. It translates to CASSQDRGRGGSDEQFF.

The chain has TRBV30 and TRBJ1-5; TRBD1 matches 10 bases. The ends lost 2 bases at V and 16 bases at J; junction bases unmatched: 14. Germline CDR1 and CDR2: GTSNPN and SVGIG (reference sequence). This CDR3 spans 14 amino acids. The CDR3 reads CAWSPGQGSLGVHF. The CDR3 DNA reads as TGTGCCTGGAGTCCGGGACAGGGGTCCCTTGGCGTACATTTT.

V usage is TRBV10-3 and J usage is TRBJ1-5; 8 nucleotides line up with TRBD1. The trim removed 4 bases at V and 5 bases at J, leaving 4 bases unmatched. CDR3 length: 14 residues. CDR1 is ENHRY and CDR2 is SYGVKD in the germline V gene. CDR3 DNA: TGTGCCATCAGTGGAACAGGGGGGGATCAGCCCCAGCATTTT. It translates to CAISGTGGDQPQHF.

The CDR3 nucleotides read TGTGCCACGACAGGGGCGCGCGGAAACACCATATATTTT. Its translation: CATTGARGNTIYF. This sequence joins TRBV11-2 and TRBJ1-3, with 8 bases matching TRBD1. The CDR3 runs to 13 residues. Germline loops: CDR1 SGHAT, CDR2 FQNNGV. Trimming cost V 10 bases and J 4 bases; bases outside gene matches: 6.

V is TRBV19 and J is TRBJ1-6; TRBD1 matches 8 bases. CDR3 size: 15 residues. Germline CDR1 reads LNHDA; CDR2 reads SQIVND (reference sequence). Trimming removed 5 bases from V and 7 bases from J; junction bases left unmatched: 7. The DNA for the CDR3 is TGTGCCAGTAGTGGCCATAGACAGGGGAATTCACCCCTCCACTTT. Amino acids: CASSGHRQGNSPLHF.

V usage is TRBV29-1 and J usage is TRBJ1-2, with TRBD1 identical over 7 bases. Germline V gives CDR1 SQVTM, CDR2 ANQGSEA. The CDR3 has 12 amino acids. The V segment lost 6 bases and the J segment 5 bases; nucleotides outside the gene matches: 6. CDR3 amino acids: CSVGTDSYGYTF. In DNA form, the CDR3 reads TGCAGCGTGGGGACAGATTCTTATGGCTACACCTTC.

The chain carries TRBV9 and TRBJ1-2; D ambiguous. This CDR3 is 12 amino acids long. V gave up 0 bases and J gave up 4 bases, with 4 bases separating them. Per germline, CDR1 SGDLS and CDR2 YYNGEE. Here the CDR3 reads CASSVDGYGYTF. DNA of the CDR3: TGTGCCAGCAGCGTAGACGGCTATGGCTACACCTTC.

Comment on this clone: A read error may produce the germline difference seen at one junction end. The rearrangement uses TRBV6-1 and TRBJ2-7, with D perhaps TRBD1 (5 bases). The CDR3 is 17 amino acids. Germline CDR1 MNHNS, CDR2 SASEGT. CDR3: CASREDLAVGSRDEQYF. The CDR3, as DNA: TGTGCCAGCAGGGAAGACCTCGCGGTGGGTAGCAGGGACGAGCAGTACTTC.

This clone appeared a single time. The rearrangement joins TRBV7-3 to TRBJ2-1; 9 bases match TRBD1. With V trimmed by 5 bases and J by 8 bases, 7 bases remained unmatched. The V gene's germline CDR1 is SGHTA and CDR2 FQGTGA. The CDR3 sequence is 14 residues long. This chain's CDR3 is CASSRRDREDEQFF. The CDR3, as DNA: TGTGCCAGCAGCCGCCGGGACAGGGAGGATGAGCAGTTCTTC. Together with reference TRBV7-3 and TRBJ2-1, the CDR3 gives the full variable domain: GAGVSQTPSNKVTEKGKYVELRCDPISGHTALYWYRQSLGQGPEFLIYFQGTGAADDSGLPNDRFFAVRPEGSVSTLKIQRTERGDSAVYLCASSRRDREDEQFFGPGTRLTVL.

This chain uses TRBV10-3 with TRBJ1-3; unclear D gene. Deletions cut 2 bases from V and 4 bases from J, with 9 bases between. The CDR3 is made up of 14 amino acids. Germline V lookup: CDR1 ENHRY, CDR2 SYGVKD. CDR3 region: CAISEAAAGNTIYF. The DNA for the CDR3 is TGTGCCATCAGTGAGGCGGCAGCCGGAAACACCATATATTTT.

DNA of the CDR3: TGTGCCAGCAGCCCCCGACAGGGAGGTTCCCACAATGAGCAGTTCTTC. It encodes CASSPRQGGSHNEQFF. The V gene is TRBV11-3, the J gene TRBJ2-1; weak D call: TRBD1 (7 bases). In germline, CDR1 is SGHNT, CDR2 YENEEA. This CDR3 is 16 amino acids long. V dropped 5 bases and J dropped 5 bases, with 19 bases sitting between them.